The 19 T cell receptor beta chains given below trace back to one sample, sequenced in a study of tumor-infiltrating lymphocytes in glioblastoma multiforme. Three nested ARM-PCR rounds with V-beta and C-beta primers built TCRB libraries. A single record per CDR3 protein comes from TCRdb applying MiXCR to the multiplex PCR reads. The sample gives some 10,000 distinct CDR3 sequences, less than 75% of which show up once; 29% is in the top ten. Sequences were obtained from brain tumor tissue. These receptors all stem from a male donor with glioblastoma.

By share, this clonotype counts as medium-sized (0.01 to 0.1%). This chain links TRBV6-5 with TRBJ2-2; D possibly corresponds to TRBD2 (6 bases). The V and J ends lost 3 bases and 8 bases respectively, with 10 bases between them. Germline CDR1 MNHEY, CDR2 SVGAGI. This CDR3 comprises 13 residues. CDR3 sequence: CASSYAGRGELFF. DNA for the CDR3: TGTGCCAGCAGTTATGCAGGGAGGGGGGAGCTGTTTTTT.

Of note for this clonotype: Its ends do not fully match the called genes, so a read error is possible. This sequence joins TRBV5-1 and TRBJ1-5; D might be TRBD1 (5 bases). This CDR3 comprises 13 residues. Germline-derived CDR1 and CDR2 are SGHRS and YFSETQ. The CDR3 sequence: CASSPRGNQPQRF. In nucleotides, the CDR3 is TGCGCCAGCAGCCCGAGGGGAAATCAGCCCCAACGTTTT.

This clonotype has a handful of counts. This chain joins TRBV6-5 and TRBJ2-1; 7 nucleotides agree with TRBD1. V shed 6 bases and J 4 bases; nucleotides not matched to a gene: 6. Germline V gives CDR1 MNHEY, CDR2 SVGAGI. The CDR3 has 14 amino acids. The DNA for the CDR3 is TGTGCCAGCAGGAAAGGGGGCCCATACAATGAGCAGTTCTTC. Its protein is CASRKGGPYNEQFF.

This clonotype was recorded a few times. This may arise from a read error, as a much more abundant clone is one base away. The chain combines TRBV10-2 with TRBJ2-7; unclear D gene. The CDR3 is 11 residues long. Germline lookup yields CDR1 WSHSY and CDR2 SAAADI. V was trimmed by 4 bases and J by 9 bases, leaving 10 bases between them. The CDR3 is CASSGSGTQYF. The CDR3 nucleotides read TGCGCCAGCAGTGGGTCGGGTACGCAGTACTTC.

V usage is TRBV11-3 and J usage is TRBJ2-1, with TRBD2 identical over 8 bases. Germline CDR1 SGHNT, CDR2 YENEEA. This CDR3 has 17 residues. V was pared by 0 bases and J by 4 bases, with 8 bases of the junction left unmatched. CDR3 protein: CASSLEGGLGVYNEQFF. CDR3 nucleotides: TGTGCCAGCAGCTTAGAAGGGGGACTAGGGGTATACAATGAGCAGTTCTTC. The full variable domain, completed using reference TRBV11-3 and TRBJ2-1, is EAGVVQSPRYKIIEKKQPVAFWCNPISGHNTLYWYLQNLGQGPELLIRYENEEAVDDSQLPKDRFSAERLKGVDSTLKIQPAELGDSAVYLCASSLEGGLGVYNEQFFGPGTRLTVL.

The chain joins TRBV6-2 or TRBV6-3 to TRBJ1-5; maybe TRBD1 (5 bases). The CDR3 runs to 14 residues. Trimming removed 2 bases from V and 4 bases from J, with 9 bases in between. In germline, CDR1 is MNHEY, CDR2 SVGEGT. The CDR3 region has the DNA TGTGCCAGCAGTTACGAAGGGGTAAATCAGCCCCAGCATTTT. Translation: CASSYEGVNQPQHF.

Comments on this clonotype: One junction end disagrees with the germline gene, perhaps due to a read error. Here the CDR3 reads CASSPRSRGFNEQFF. DNA of the CDR3: TGCGCAAGCAGCCCGAGGAGTCGGGGATTCAATGAGCAGTTCTTC. This rearrangement joins TRBV4-1 to TRBJ2-1; maybe TRBD2 (5 bases). Germline CDR1 MGHRA, CDR2 YSYEKL. This CDR3 comprises 15 residues.

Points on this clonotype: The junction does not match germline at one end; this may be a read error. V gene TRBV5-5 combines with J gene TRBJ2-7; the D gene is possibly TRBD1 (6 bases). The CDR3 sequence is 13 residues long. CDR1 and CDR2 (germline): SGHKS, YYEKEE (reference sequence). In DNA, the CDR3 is TGTGCCAGTAGCCCCGGACAGAAATACGAGCAGAACTTC. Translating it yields CASSPGQKYEQNF.

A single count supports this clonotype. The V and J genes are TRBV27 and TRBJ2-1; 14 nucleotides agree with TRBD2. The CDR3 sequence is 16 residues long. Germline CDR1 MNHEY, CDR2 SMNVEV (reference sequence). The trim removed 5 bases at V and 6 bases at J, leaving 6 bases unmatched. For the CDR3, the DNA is TGTGCCAGCAGTACGCGACTAGCGGGAGGGGGCAATGAGCAGTTCTTC. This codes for CASSTRLAGGGNEQFF.

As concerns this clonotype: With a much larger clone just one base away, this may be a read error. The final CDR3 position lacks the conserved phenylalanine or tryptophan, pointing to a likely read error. As DNA, the CDR3 is TGCAGCGTTGAAGATCCCCTTCCCTGGACAGATACGCAGTATTTG. Amino acids: CSVEDPLPWTDTQYL. This sequence joins TRBV29-1 and TRBJ2-3; D is unresolved. The V and J ends lost 0 bases and 3 bases respectively, with 13 bases between them. The CDR3 has 15 amino acids. Germline assignment: CDR1 SQVTM and CDR2 ANQGSEA.

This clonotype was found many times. CDR3 residues: CASSNEETQYF. The CDR3 DNA sequence: TGTGCCAGCAGTAATGAAGAGACCCAGTACTTC. The chain couples TRBV12-3 or TRBV12-4 to TRBJ2-5; D unresolved. This CDR3 has 11 amino acids. V was clipped by 5 bases and J by 3 bases, with 4 bases between them.

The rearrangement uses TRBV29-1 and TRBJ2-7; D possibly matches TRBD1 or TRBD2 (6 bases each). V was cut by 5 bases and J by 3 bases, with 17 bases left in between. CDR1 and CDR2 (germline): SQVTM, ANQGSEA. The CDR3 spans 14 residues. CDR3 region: CSVMGGKGLYEQYF. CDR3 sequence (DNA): TGCAGCGTTATGGGGGGCAAGGGCCTCTACGAGCAGTACTTC.

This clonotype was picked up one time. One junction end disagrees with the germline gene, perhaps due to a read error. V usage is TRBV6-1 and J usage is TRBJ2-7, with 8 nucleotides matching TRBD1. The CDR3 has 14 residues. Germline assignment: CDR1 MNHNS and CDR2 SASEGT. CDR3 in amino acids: CANRGDESTYKQYF. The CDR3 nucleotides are TGTGCCAACAGGGGGGACGAAAGCACCTACAAGCAGTACTTC.

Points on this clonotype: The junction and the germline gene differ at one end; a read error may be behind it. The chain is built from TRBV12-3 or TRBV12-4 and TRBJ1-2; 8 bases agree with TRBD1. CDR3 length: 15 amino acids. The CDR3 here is CASSIQAGGAYGYTF. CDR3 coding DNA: TGTGCTAGCAGTATTCAGGCAGGGGGCGCCTATGGCTACACCTTC.

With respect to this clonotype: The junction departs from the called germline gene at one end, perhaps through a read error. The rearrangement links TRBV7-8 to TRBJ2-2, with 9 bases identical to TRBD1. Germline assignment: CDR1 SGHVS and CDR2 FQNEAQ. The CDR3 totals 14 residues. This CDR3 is CVSRIDRGTGELFF. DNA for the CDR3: TGCGTCAGCAGGATCGACAGGGGGACCGGGGAGCTGTTTTTT. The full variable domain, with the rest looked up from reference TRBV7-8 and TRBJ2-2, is GAGVSQSPRYKVAKRGQDVALRCDPISGHVSLFWYQQALGQGPEFLTYFQNEAQLDKSGLPSDRFFAERPEGSVSTLKIQRTQQEDSAVYLCVSRIDRGTGELFFGEGSRLTVL.

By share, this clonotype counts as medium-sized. The DNA for the CDR3 is TGTGCCAGCAGTGAAAGGCGCACACCCATCCCCGCTGAGCAGTTCTTC. Translation gives CASSERRTPIPAEQFF. The chain employs TRBV6-1 and TRBJ2-1; D ambiguous. The germline V gene encodes CDR1 MNHNS and CDR2 SASEGT. This CDR3 has 16 amino acids. Deletions cut 2 bases from V and 9 bases from J, with 20 bases between.

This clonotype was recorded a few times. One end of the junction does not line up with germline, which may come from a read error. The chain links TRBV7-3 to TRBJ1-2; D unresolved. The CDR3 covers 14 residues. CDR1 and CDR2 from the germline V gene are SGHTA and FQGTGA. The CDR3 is CASSLIGGDYDYTF. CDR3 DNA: TGTGCCAGCAGCTTAATTGGCGGCGACTATGACTACACCTTC.

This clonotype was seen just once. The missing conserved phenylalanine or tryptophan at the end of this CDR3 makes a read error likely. The CDR3 reads CASSPRSERTYEQYL. The CDR3 nucleotides read TGTGCCAGCAGCCCGAGATCGGAGCGGACATACGAGCAGTACCTC. V is TRBV11-2 and J is TRBJ2-7; either TRBD1 or TRBD2 may fit D (5 bases each). The CDR3 loop spans 15 amino acids. The germline V gene encodes CDR1 SGHAT and CDR2 FQNNGV. V was trimmed by 5 bases and J by 4 bases, leaving 18 bases between them.

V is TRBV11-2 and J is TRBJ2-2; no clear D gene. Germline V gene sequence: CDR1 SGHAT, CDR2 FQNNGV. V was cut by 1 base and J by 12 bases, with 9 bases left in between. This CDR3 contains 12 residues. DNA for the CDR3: TGTGCCAGCAGCTTAGGGACGGAGAAGCTGTTTTTT. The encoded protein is CASSLGTEKLFF.